These T cell receptor beta chains were read from a single sample in a study of cytomegalovirus exposure and HLA in healthy donors. Assay: immunoSEQ multiplex PCR; the TCRdb copy retains only in-frame clones and omits some. The profile shows over 100,000 clones, 83% of them singletons. Sequencing was performed on PBMCs. Every receptor here comes from a man aged 35 to 55 in good health and CMV-seronegative. Each CDR3 is given with its conserved first and last residue. The D gene is left open where the match is weak. Clone size, where shown, is once, few, many, or a class for clones that have expanded.

V	J	D	size	CDR3	DNA
TRBV6-5	TRBJ2-1	TRBD1	-	CASSPGQGADNEQFF	TGTGCCAGCAGTCCAGGACAGGGGGCAGACAATGAGCAGTTCTTC
TRBV5-1	TRBJ1-1	-	-	CASSLGLHRNTEAFF	TGCGCCAGCAGCTTGGGATTACACAGGAACACTGAAGCTTTCTTT
TRBV7-9	TRBJ2-7	TRBD2	-	CASNEGGSSYEQYF	TGTGCCAGCAACGAGGGAGGGAGTTCCTACGAGCAGTACTTC
TRBV28	TRBJ1-4	TRBD1	-	CASSSPTGGLEKLFF	TGTGCCAGCAGTTCCCCAACAGGGGGACTTGAAAAACTGTTTTTT
TRBV7-3	TRBJ2-3	-	-	CASSLAANTQYF	TGTGCCAGCAGCTTAGCGGCAAATACGCAGTATTTT
TRBV5-1	TRBJ2-3	-	-	CASSLGGIGTDTQYF	TGCGCCAGCAGCTTAGGGGGTATTGGCACAGATACGCAGTATTTT
TRBV28	TRBJ1-2	TRBD1	-	CASSRGQGRDGYTF	TGTGCCAGCAGTAGGGGACAGGGTCGGGATGGCTACACCTTC
TRBV7-2	TRBJ2-7	-	-	CASSFRDFNRYEQYF	TGTGCCAGCAGCTTTCGGGACTTCAACCGGTACGAGCAGTACTTC
TRBV27	TRBJ1-4	TRBD1	-	CASSLGQGAEKLFF	TGTGCCAGCAGTTTAGGACAGGGCGCGGAAAAACTGTTTTTT
TRBV15	TRBJ2-3	-	-	CATSRETQWGADTQYF	TGTGCCACCAGCAGAGAAACGCAGTGGGGCGCAGATACGCAGTATTTT
TRBV5-1	TRBJ2-4	TRBD1	-	CASSPGQFINIQYF	TGCGCCAGCAGCCCGGGACAGTTTATAAACATTCAGTACTTC
TRBV10-3	TRBJ1-2	-	-	CAISEPDQGIFWGYTF	TGTGCCATCAGTGAGCCTGATCAGGGGATATTCTGGGGCTACACCTTC
TRBV5-1	TRBJ2-1	-	once	CASSFNAGIDEQFF	TGCGCCAGCAGCTTTAATGCGGGGATCGATGAGCAGTTCTTC
TRBV5-1	TRBJ2-7	-	-	CASSTQGYEQYF	TGCGCCAGCAGCACACAGGGCTACGAGCAGTACTTC
TRBV13	TRBJ2-3	-	few	CASSLGADRGLDTQYF	TGTGCCAGCAGCTTAGGAGCGGATAGGGGGTTGGATACGCAGTATTTT
TRBV4-1	TRBJ2-7	TRBD2	-	CASSRAGGLFEQYF	TGCGCCAGCAGCCGAGCGGGAGGGTTGTTCGAGCAGTACTTC
TRBV18	TRBJ1-2	TRBD1	once	CASSPSGQTGVAGYTF	TGTGCCAGCTCACCAAGCGGGCAGACAGGGGTAGCTGGCTACACCTTC
TRBV7-3	TRBJ1-1	-	-	CASSKTVTTEAFF	TGTGCCAGCAGCAAGACAGTTACCACTGAAGCTTTCTTT
TRBV9	TRBJ2-3	TRBD2	few	CASSGGAGVGADTQYF	TGTGCCAGCAGTGGAGGGGCGGGAGTGGGGGCAGATACGCAGTATTTT
TRBV5-1	TRBJ1-1	TRBD1	-	CASSGDRGRTNTEAFF	TGCGCCAGCAGCGGGGACAGGGGGCGAACGAACACTGAAGCTTTCTTT
TRBV11-2	TRBJ2-2	TRBD1	-	CASSARTGGVGELFF	TGTGCCAGCAGCGCCCGGACAGGGGGGGTCGGGGAGCTGTTTTTT
TRBV7-7	TRBJ2-7	TRBD1	-	CASSTRTGNEQYF	TGTGCTAGCAGCACCCGGACAGGGAACGAGCAGTACTTC